The next 18 T cell receptor beta chains were all read from a single sample in a study of T cells in localized non-small cell lung cancer. Profiled with immunoSEQ multiplex PCR; TCRdb holds only in-frame clones, not every one. The repertoire holds tens of thousands of clones, with 84% as singletons. The sequencing used peripheral blood, collected before any cancer treatment. Receptors were obtained from a female donor at least 60 years old with stage I lung adenocarcinoma.

V usage is TRBV5-4 and J usage is TRBJ2-7, with TRBD1 matching over 8 bases. Looked up from germline, CDR1 is SGHNT and CDR2 is YYREEE (reference sequence). The ends lost 0 bases at V and 3 bases at J; junction bases unmatched: 2. CDR3 length: 14 residues. The CDR3 DNA reads as TGTGCCAGCAGCTTGGGACAGGGGTTCTACGAGCAGTACTTC. Amino acids: CASSLGQGFYEQYF.

The chain joins TRBV2 to TRBJ1-1, with D maybe TRBD1 (6 bases). The CDR3 consists of 14 residues. Germline V gives CDR1 SNHLY, CDR2 FYNNEI. The V end lost 3 bases, the J end lost 8 bases, and 16 bases lay between the germline ends. The CDR3 here is CASSEARGPLEAFF. The CDR3 nucleotides read TGTGCCAGCAGTGAGGCCAGGGGACCGTTAGAAGCTTTCTTT.

The V and J genes are TRBV11-1 and TRBJ2-3; a possible D gene is TRBD2 (6 bases). V was clipped by 1 base and J by 1 base, with 6 bases between them. The CDR3 has 14 residues. Germline CDR1 and CDR2: SGHAT and FQDESV (reference sequence). In nucleotides, the CDR3 is TGTGCCAGCAGCTTAGGGGGGGGCACAGATACGCAGTATTTT. It yields the protein CASSLGGGTDTQYF.

The V gene is TRBV6-6, the J gene TRBJ1-1, with D uncertain. CDR1 is MNHNY, CDR2 SVGAGI, per germline (reference sequence). The length of the CDR3 is 14 residues. V was cut by 2 bases and J by 4 bases, with 11 bases left in between. For the CDR3, the DNA is TGTGCCAGCAGTTACGATCATTTGAGCACTGAAGCTTTCTTT. The encoded protein is CASSYDHLSTEAFF.

The genes are TRBV20-1 and TRBJ2-1; TRBD1 agrees at 8 bases. The germline gives CDR1 DFQATT, CDR2 SNEGSKA (reference sequence). The length of the CDR3 is 11 residues. The CDR3 reads CGRGRGNEQFF. The CDR3 nucleotides are TGCGGCAGGGGGCGCGGGAATGAGCAGTTCTTC.

The chain carries TRBV7-3 and TRBJ2-5, with 7 bases identical to TRBD2. The CDR3 is 16 residues long. The ends lost 5 bases at V and 4 bases at J; junction bases unmatched: 13. Germline CDR1 and CDR2: SGHTA and FQGTGA. CDR3 DNA: TGTGCCAGCAGCCCGCAACCAGCGGGGACTTCAGAGACCCAGTACTTC. Its protein product is CASSPQPAGTSETQYF.

The chain combines TRBV19 with TRBJ1-1; D unclear. The V end lost 10 bases, the J end lost 4 bases, and 4 bases lay between the germline ends. There are 9 residues in the CDR3. Germline CDR1 and CDR2: LNHDA and SQIVND (reference sequence). The CDR3 is CANLTEAFF. CDR3 DNA sequence: TGTGCCAATCTCACTGAAGCTTTCTTT.

The CDR3 sequence: CSARLAGGGGAGELFF. CDR3 sequence (DNA): TGCAGCGCCCGACTAGCGGGAGGGGGCGGCGCCGGGGAGCTGTTTTTT. This sequence joins TRBV29-1 and TRBJ2-2, with 14 nucleotides matching TRBD2. Germline V gene lookup returns CDR1 SQVTM and CDR2 ANQGSEA. V was clipped by 7 bases and J by 6 bases; unmatched bases: 10. There are 16 residues in the CDR3.

This clone appeared a few times. The chain is built from TRBV9 and TRBJ1-6; D is unclear. Trimming took 0 bases from V and 12 from J, leaving 7 bases between them. CDR3 size: 12 residues. CDR1 SGDLS and CDR2 YYNGEE come from the germline V gene. CDR3 coding DNA: TGTGCCAGCAGCGTAGTGGGCGGACCCCTCCACTTT. It specifies CASSVVGGPLHF.

The rearrangement links TRBV9 to TRBJ1-1; TRBD1 matches at 8 bases. Germline CDR1 and CDR2: SGDLS and YYNGEE. J gave up 3 bases and V 0 bases, and 4 bases lay outside the gene matches. The CDR3 contains 15 residues. CDR3 nucleotides: TGTGCCAGCAGCGTAGGTCAGGGGGCGGACACTGAAGCTTTCTTT. Its translation is CASSVGQGADTEAFF.

The rearrangement links TRBV6-1 to TRBJ1-2; D is ambiguous. The V gene lost 5 bases and the J gene lost 3 bases, with 10 bases spanning the gap. Looked up from germline, CDR1 is MNHNS and CDR2 is SASEGT. The CDR3 is 13 residues long. The CDR3 here is CASSPRMDYGYTF. The CDR3 nucleotides are TGTGCCAGCAGTCCCCGGATGGACTATGGCTACACCTTC.

The count of this clone is one. This chain links TRBV30 with TRBJ1-5; D might be TRBD1 (6 bases). Trimming took 2 bases from V and 6 from J, leaving 14 bases between them. This CDR3 is 14 amino acids long. Germline CDR1 GTSNPN, CDR2 SVGIG (reference sequence). CDR3 residues: CAWSTTNRAQPQHF. The CDR3, as DNA: TGTGCCTGGAGTACGACAAACAGGGCTCAGCCCCAGCATTTT.

The chain links TRBV4-2 to TRBJ2-3, with 10 bases fitting TRBD2. The CDR3 totals 16 residues. CDR1 and CDR2 (germline): LGHNA, YNFKEQ. V gave up 1 base and J gave up 2 bases; unmatched junction bases: 3. The CDR3 DNA reads TGTGCCAGCAGCCAAGCTAGCGGGAGACTCACAGATACGCAGTATTTT. Amino acids: CASSQASGRLTDTQYF.

The chain combines TRBV6-5 with TRBJ1-1; 7 bases fit TRBD1. CDR3 length equals 15 residues. V dropped 6 bases and J dropped 2; count of bases not matched to a gene: 9. Germline CDR1 MNHEY, CDR2 SVGAGI. CDR3 amino acids: CASSLTGQLNTEAFF. DNA of the CDR3: TGTGCCAGCAGCCTGACGGGACAGCTAAACACTGAAGCTTTCTTT.

This clone was seen a single time. The CDR3 is CAISGGSADTQYF. The CDR3 nucleotides read TGTGCCATCAGTGGCGGGAGTGCAGATACGCAGTATTTT. The genes are TRBV10-3 and TRBJ2-3, with 7 bases fitting TRBD2. This CDR3 region has 13 residues. The J segment lost 4 bases and the V segment lost 4 bases, leaving 2 bases of the junction unmatched. Per germline, CDR1 ENHRY and CDR2 SYGVKD.

This clone was seen only once. The J gene is TRBJ2-7, the V gene TRBV9; 7 nucleotides agree with TRBD1. Trimming removed 0 bases from V and 2 bases from J; junction bases left unmatched: 5. Per the germline V gene, CDR1 is SGDLS and CDR2 is YYNGEE. The CDR3 loop spans 15 amino acids. The CDR3 DNA reads as TGTGCCAGCAGCGTAGCTGGGACAGCGACCTACGAGCAGTACTTC. Amino acid sequence: CASSVAGTATYEQYF.

A few counts support this clone. The gene calls are TRBV23-1 and TRBJ1-1; D possibly corresponds to TRBD1 (6 bases). TRBV23-1 is an ORF for which the function is uncertain. This CDR3 has 14 amino acids. V was clipped by 6 bases and J by 1 base, with 12 bases between them. DNA for the CDR3: TGCGCCAGCAGAGGGGGGGACGGGAACACTGAAGCTTTCTTT. Its protein is CASRGGDGNTEAFF.

The chain employs TRBV6-6 and TRBJ2-6, with D uncertain. CDR3 length: 14 amino acids. Deletions cut 5 bases from V and 0 bases from J, with 5 bases between. Germline CDR1 MNHNY, CDR2 SVGAGI (reference sequence). The CDR3 spells CASSEVSGANVLTF. The DNA of the CDR3 is TGTGCCAGCAGTGAGGTCTCTGGGGCCAACGTCCTGACTTTC.